Listed below are T cell receptor beta chains from one sample, sequenced in a study of T cell clonotyping in hematopoietic cell transplantation. The assay was immunoSEQ multiplex PCR, and TCRdb's table has in-frame clones only and misses some. This sample carries over 10,000 clones, around 85% of them seen once, and the ten largest clones take under 6.5%. The source was PBMCs, collected 100 days after allogeneic stem cell transplant. Source of these receptors: a female patient aged 40-50 years who had an allogeneic stem cell transplant from a related donor, so T cells may come from the graft donor. Some clones in this sample may be carry-over from other donors' samples. Both conserved end residues are part of each CDR3. The order of the fields is CDR3 protein, V gene, J gene.

CASSRTGGTEAFF	TRBV6-6	TRBJ1-1
CSASLTGGYYGYTF	TRBV29-1	TRBJ1-2
CASSRDPEYGYTF	TRBV6-5	TRBJ1-2
CASSPGGVETQYF	TRBV11-1	TRBJ2-5
CASSLRTPYEQYF	TRBV7-9	TRBJ2-7
CASSFRGSGYTF	TRBV27	TRBJ1-2
CASSGGDEQYF	TRBV25-1	TRBJ2-7
CASSLGPGGEQYF	TRBV7-6	TRBJ2-7
CASSLGVGHGYTF	TRBV5-1	TRBJ1-2
CASSIDHSGSTEAFF	TRBV19	TRBJ1-1
CASSVDGARYNGYTF	TRBV9	TRBJ1-2
CASNVAGTYEQYF	TRBV7-2	TRBJ2-7
CASTLGGLADEQFF	TRBV7-2	TRBJ2-1
CAISESDNYGYTF	TRBV10-3	TRBJ1-2
CASSVDPGQARNTIYF	TRBV9	TRBJ1-3
CASRNQGGDNYGYTF	TRBV2	TRBJ1-2
CSTQSGRGYTF	TRBV20-1	TRBJ1-2
CASSFVASGSPSNEQFF	TRBV7-2	TRBJ2-1
CASSSLRGAYNEQFF	TRBV6-5	TRBJ2-1
CASSITGKNTEAFF	TRBV19	TRBJ1-1
CAWNRGSGNTIYF	TRBV30	TRBJ1-3
CSVGKEEKLFF	TRBV29-1	TRBJ1-4
CASSLTAEAFF	TRBV28	TRBJ1-1
CASSLIGYNEQFF	TRBV5-1	TRBJ2-1
CASQEEGYNEQFF	TRBV13	TRBJ2-1
CASSGQGAPDEQYF	TRBV2	-
CASSSHTWTGVNSPLHF	TRBV7-9	TRBJ1-6
CATRGAVGYGYTF	TRBV6-5	TRBJ1-2
CASSMPGQGSYEQYF	TRBV5-6	TRBJ2-7
CASSSFPALGIQYF	TRBV12-1	TRBJ2-4
CASSLDEGRGHGYTF	TRBV11-2	TRBJ1-2
CASSLGGVSGNTIYF	TRBV11-2	TRBJ1-3
CASSLTPTAEAFF	TRBV27	TRBJ1-1
CASSYGTDNYGYTF	TRBV5-1	TRBJ1-2
CASSQDTGGGRSPLHF	TRBV4-3	TRBJ1-6
CASSMGTQVQETQYF	TRBV19	TRBJ2-5
CASSRDGIYGYTF	TRBV5-4	TRBJ1-2
CASSLAPKQVLYEQYF	TRBV11-2	TRBJ2-7
CASSLAAGEYEQYF	TRBV7-9	TRBJ2-7
CASSQDVTQETQYF	TRBV4-1	TRBJ2-5
CSVFNQPQHF	TRBV29-1	TRBJ1-5
CASSFQGDTEAFF	TRBV11-2	TRBJ1-1